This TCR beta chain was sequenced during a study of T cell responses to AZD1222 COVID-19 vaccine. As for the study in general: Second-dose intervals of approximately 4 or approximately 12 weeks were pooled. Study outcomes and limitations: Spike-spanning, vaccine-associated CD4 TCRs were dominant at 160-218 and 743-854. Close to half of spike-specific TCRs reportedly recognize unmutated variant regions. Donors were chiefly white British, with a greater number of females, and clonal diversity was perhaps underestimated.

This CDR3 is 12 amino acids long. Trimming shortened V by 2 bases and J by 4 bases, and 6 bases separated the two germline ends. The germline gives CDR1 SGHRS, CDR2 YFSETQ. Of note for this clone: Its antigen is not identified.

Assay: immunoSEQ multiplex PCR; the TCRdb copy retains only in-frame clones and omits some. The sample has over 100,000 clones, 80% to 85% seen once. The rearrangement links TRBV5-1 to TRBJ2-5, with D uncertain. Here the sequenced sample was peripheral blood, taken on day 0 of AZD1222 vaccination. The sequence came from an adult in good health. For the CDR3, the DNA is TGCGCCAGCAGCTTAGGGATAGAGACCCAGTACTTC. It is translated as CASSLGIETQYF.